This TCR beta chain was observed in a study of Ad26.COV2.S vaccination and SARS-CoV-2 variants. Turning to this clone: Its antigen is still unknown.

Specified treatment: roughly 20 received Ad26.COV2.S at low or high dose, single or two shots; several received placebo; per-sample allocation not given. Repertoires come from day 63 after the first vaccine or placebo injection. Whole-study findings and limits: It was reported that spike-specific CD8+ and CD4+ T cell responses were substantially broad after vaccination.

This CDR3 has 15 residues. The germline gives CDR1 LNHDA, CDR2 SQIVND (reference sequence). The J segment lost 7 bases and the V segment lost 1 base, leaving 4 bases of the junction unmatched. Measured with immunoSEQ multiplex PCR; TCRdb has only the in-frame clones, and not every one. This sample has 350,000 to 400,000 clones, with about nine tenths found just once. This specimen was peripheral blood, taken in a trial of Ad26.COV2.S vaccine versus placebo. This TCR derives from a person between 18 and 65 years old who received the Ad26.COV2.S COVID-19 vaccine or a placebo. The chain has TRBV19 and TRBJ2-2, with TRBD2 matching over 9 bases. The CDR3 nucleotides read TGTGCCAGTAGTATAGGAAGCGGGGGGCTCGGGGAGCTGTTTTTT. This translates into CASSIGSGGLGELFF.